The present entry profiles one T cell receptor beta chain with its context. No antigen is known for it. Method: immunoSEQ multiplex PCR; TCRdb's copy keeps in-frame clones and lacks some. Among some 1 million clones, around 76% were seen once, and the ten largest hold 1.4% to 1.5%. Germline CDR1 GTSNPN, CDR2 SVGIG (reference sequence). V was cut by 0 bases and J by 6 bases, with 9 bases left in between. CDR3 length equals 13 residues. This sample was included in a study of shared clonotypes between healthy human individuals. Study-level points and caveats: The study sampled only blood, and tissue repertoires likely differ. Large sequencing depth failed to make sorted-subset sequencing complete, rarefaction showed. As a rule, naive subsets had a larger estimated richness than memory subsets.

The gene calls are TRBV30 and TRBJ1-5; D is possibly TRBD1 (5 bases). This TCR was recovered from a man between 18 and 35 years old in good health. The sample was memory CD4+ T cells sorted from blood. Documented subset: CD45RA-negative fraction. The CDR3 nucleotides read TGTGCCTGGAGTGTAGAAGGGACTCAGCCCCAGCATTTT. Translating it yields CAWSVEGTQPQHF.